This paragraph covers one TCR beta chain sequence. Its matching antigen is unknown. The entry originates in a study of cytomegalovirus exposure and HLA in healthy donors. J was trimmed by 5 bases and V by 4 bases; bases with no gene match: 8. The length of the CDR3 is 14 residues. Germline CDR1 reads SGDLS; CDR2 reads YYNGEE. Unrecorded immune exposures were likely, despite nominal health at sampling. Primers included in the PCR were 60 Vbeta and 13 Jbeta primers. Assay used: immunoSEQ multiplex PCR; TCRdb lists only in-frame clones, some missing. The repertoire holds under 130,000 clones, with 79% as singletons. Study observations and caveats: The study had only CMV serostatus as immune exposure information.

The clonotype originates from a woman aged 35 to 49 in good health and CMV-seronegative. The chain recombines TRBV9 with TRBJ1-1, with 7 nucleotides matching TRBD1. What was sequenced was PBMCs. The CDR3 region has the DNA TGTGCCAGCAGCCCGACGGACAGGTCGACTGAAGCTTTCTTT. Its protein is CASSPTDRSTEAFF. The entire variable domain, with the rest obtained from reference TRBV9 and TRBJ1-1, is as follows: DSGVTQTPKHLITATGQRVTLRCSPRSGDLSVYWYQQSLDQGLQFLIQYYNGEERAKGNILERFSAQQFPDLHSELNLSSLELGDSALYFCASSPTDRSTEAFFGQGTRLTVV.